A selection of T cell receptor beta chains follows, all from one sample in a study of CD8 T cells in ankylosing spondylitis. Each CDR3 protein gets one entry after TCRdb re-called the 5' RACE reads with MiXCR. The repertoire consists of about 500,000 distinct CDR3 sequences, with roughly 5.2% occurring once and the leading ten covering 3.5%. The sample consisted of blood, either unsorted or a sorted T cell fraction (not recorded which). These receptors were collected from a male donor with ankylosing spondylitis. CDR3s include the opening cysteine and the closing phenylalanine or tryptophan. D genes are given only for firm matches. For some rows the clone size is stated as once, few or many, or as a class when expanded; others skip it.

>TRBJ2-7|-|TRBV7-2|many
CASSSNLYEQYF
TGTGCCAGCAGCTCCAATTTATACGAGCAGTACTTC
>TRBJ2-5|-|TRBV11-2|-
CASSPYTGHRILETQYF
TGTGCCAGCAGCCCCTATACGGGACATAGAATTTTGGAGACCCAGTACTTC
>TRBJ2-1|-|TRBV14|-
CASSQTFSGYNEQFF
TGTGCCAGCAGCCAAACTTTTTCCGGTTACAATGAGCAGTTCTTC
>TRBJ2-7|-|TRBV7-9|many
CASGPSPEQYF
TGTGCCAGCGGCCCATCCCCGGAGCAGTACTTC
>TRBJ1-2|-|TRBV5-1|many
CASSFVQGNYGYTF
TGCGCCAGCAGCTTTGTACAGGGTAACTATGGCTACACCTTC
>TRBJ2-3|-|TRBV5-1|many
CASSQASTDTQYF
TGCGCCAGCAGCCAAGCTAGCACAGATACGCAGTATTTT
>TRBJ1-5|-|TRBV20-1|many
CSASGGVRGRDQPQHF
TGCAGTGCTTCCGGGGGAGTCAGGGGACGGGATCAGCCCCAGCATTTT
>TRBJ2-2|-|TRBV20-1|many
CSAPDFATGELFF
TGCAGTGCCCCGGACTTTGCTACCGGGGAGCTGTTTTTT
>TRBJ2-1|-|TRBV12-3/TRBV12-4|many
CASRSASLLDNEQFF
TGTGCCAGCAGGTCAGCTAGCCTGCTAGACAATGAGCAGTTCTTC
>TRBJ2-3|-|TRBV7-9|many
CASSVRALTDTQYF
TGTGCCAGCAGCGTCCGGGCCCTCACAGATACGCAGTATTTT
>TRBJ2-3|-|TRBV29-1|many
CSGRRGVRTDTQYF
TGCAGCGGAAGGAGGGGAGTACGCACAGATACGCAGTATTTT
>TRBJ2-5|-|TRBV24-1|few
CATSDPLGGGETQYF
TGTGCCACCAGTGACCCTCTCGGGGGAGGAGAGACCCAGTACTTC
>TRBJ1-2|-|TRBV5-1|many
CASSSGPLSGYTF
TGCGCCAGCAGCAGCGGACCTCTCAGTGGCTACACCTTC
>TRBJ2-3|TRBD2|TRBV7-9|many
CASDRGRGTDTQYF
TGTGCCAGCGACCGCGGGAGGGGCACAGATACGCAGTATTTT
>TRBJ2-3|-|TRBV27|many
CASKWQGFVDTQYF
TGTGCCAGCAAGTGGCAGGGGTTTGTAGATACGCAGTATTTT
>TRBJ1-4|TRBD1|TRBV4-2|many
CASSQAGQGSTNEKLFF
TGTGCCAGCAGCCAAGCGGGACAGGGATCAACTAATGAAAAACTGTTTTTT
>TRBJ2-7|TRBD2|TRBV20-1|many
CSAGSPAGAIEQYF
TGCAGTGCTGGGTCCCCAGCGGGGGCCATCGAGCAGTACTTC
>TRBJ2-7|TRBD2|TRBV20-1|many
CSARPPGLGGYEQYF
TGCAGTGCTAGACCACCGGGACTAGGAGGGTACGAGCAGTACTTC
>TRBJ1-3|TRBD1|TRBV7-2|many
CASTQDRARNTIYF
TGTGCCAGCACCCAGGACAGGGCTAGAAACACCATATATTTT
>TRBJ1-6|TRBD1|TRBV9|many
CASSVSGQERSPLHF
TGTGCCAGCAGCGTATCGGGACAGGAAAGATCACCCCTCCACTTT
>TRBJ2-1|-|TRBV4-2|-
CASSQVGGGAANEQFF
TGTGCCAGCAGCCAAGTTGGGGGGGGCGCCGCCAATGAGCAGTTCTTC
>TRBJ2-5|TRBD1|TRBV5-1|many
CASSLIGTGKETQYF
TGCGCCAGCAGCTTGATAGGGACAGGGAAAGAGACCCAGTACTTC
>TRBJ2-2|-|TRBV9|few
CASSVSGGQTGELFF
TGTGCCAGCAGCGTTTCCGGGGGGCAGACCGGGGAGCTGTTTTTT
>TRBJ1-1|-|TRBV5-1|many
CASSFDKPNTEAFF
TGCGCCAGCAGTTTTGACAAGCCGAACACTGAAGCTTTCTTT
>TRBJ2-1|-|TRBV4-2|many
CASSQDRDFASNEQFF
TGTGCCAGCAGCCAGGACCGGGACTTTGCCTCCAATGAGCAGTTCTTC
>TRBJ2-1|-|TRBV12-3/TRBV12-4|many
CASSLEVADNEQFF
TGTGCCAGCAGTTTAGAGGTGGCAGACAATGAGCAGTTCTTC
>TRBJ2-2|-|TRBV6-2/TRBV6-3|many
CASRVGRSGELFF
TGTGCCAGCAGAGTTGGTCGGTCCGGGGAGCTGTTTTTT